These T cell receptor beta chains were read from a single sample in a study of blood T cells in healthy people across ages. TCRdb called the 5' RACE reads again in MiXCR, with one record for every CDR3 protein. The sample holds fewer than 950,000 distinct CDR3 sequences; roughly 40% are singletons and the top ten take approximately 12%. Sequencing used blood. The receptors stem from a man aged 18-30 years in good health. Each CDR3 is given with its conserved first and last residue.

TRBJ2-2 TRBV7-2 CASSFGGHLNTGELFF
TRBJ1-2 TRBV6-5 CASSFTDRETGGYTF
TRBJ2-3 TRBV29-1 CSVVDKAHTDTQYF
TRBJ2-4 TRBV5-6 CASSLSSIQYF
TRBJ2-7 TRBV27 CASSLSPTGINEQYF
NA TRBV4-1 CASSQVTLSSGRWDYEQYF
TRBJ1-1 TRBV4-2 CASSQDFSRAGAELEAFF
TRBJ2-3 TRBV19 CASTQGDTQYF
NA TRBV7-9 CASSPHGIEQYF
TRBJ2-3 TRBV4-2 CASRSTGASIGDTQYF
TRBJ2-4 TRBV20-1 CSAPGQGVNIQYF
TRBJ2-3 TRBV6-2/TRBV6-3 CASSYSFLAEADTQYF
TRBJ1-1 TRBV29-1 CSVYRGTEAFF
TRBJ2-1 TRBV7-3 CASSSLAGGNNEQFF